This T cell receptor beta chain was identified during a study of blood T cell repertoires in COVID-19. Study-level background: Collection of acute and convalescent COVID-19 samples took place in the United States, Italy and Spain. Sources were T cells, B-cell-depleted T cells, or PBMCs; the material itself was cDNA or gDNA.

TCRdb's copy holds only in-frame clones and misses some; the assay was immunoSEQ multiplex PCR. The table records roughly 220,000 clones, around 80% of them present only once. This CDR3 contains 17 residues. Trimming took 1 base from V and 5 from J; bases not matched to a gene: 10. Germline-derived CDR1 and CDR2 are LNHDA and SQIVND (reference sequence). The TCR comes from a man aged 30 to 45 with active or convalescent COVID-19. The sequenced sample consisted of peripheral blood. The chain links TRBV19 to TRBJ1-5; 8 bases align to TRBD1. The CDR3 region is CASSIGSGTGGDQPQHF. CDR3 nucleotide sequence: TGTGCCAGTAGTATAGGCTCCGGGACAGGAGGGGATCAGCCCCAGCATTTT.